This T cell receptor (beta chain) stems from a study of blood T cells in healthy people across ages. For the second PCR, which ran for 7 to 11 cycles, a sample-barcoded 5' primer and a J-beta primer mix were used. From the 5' RACE reads, TCRdb called clonotypes with MiXCR, one entry per CDR3 protein. The sample carries around 850,000 distinct CDR3 sequences, 35% to 40% recorded once. The germline gives CDR1 DFQATT, CDR2 SNEGSKA (reference sequence). This CDR3 is built from 15 residues. J lost 0 bases, V lost 3 bases, and 5 bases had no gene match. The chain links TRBV20-1 to TRBJ2-1; 7 bases match TRBD2. The receptor's source is a man younger than 35 in good health. Sequencing input: blood. CDR3 region: CSASPGGYSYNEQFF. The CDR3 coding sequence is TGCAGTGCTAGCCCGGGAGGATACTCCTACAATGAGCAGTTCTTC.